This T cell receptor (beta chain) emerged from a study of T cell responses to AZD1222 COVID-19 vaccine (dated by TCRdb to the early 2020s). Context from the whole study: AZD1222 recipients whose second dose came at about 4 weeks and those whose second dose came at about 12 weeks were combined into one group, since spike-specific TCR depth and breadth did not differ between the two schedules. Enrollment into the trials was organized by age into subgroups of 18-55, 56-69 and 70-plus years, and those subgroups contained roughly 140, 27 and 60 TCR-sequenced participants, respectively. TCR sequencing was performed for about 250 trial participants, of whom 200 to 220 were given two doses of AZD1222 and around 25 were given two doses of MenACWY control vaccine. What the study reported, not specific to this receptor: Because no day 14 peak-response samples were available, the repertoires could be characterized only after the peak T cell response. Reportedly, close to half of the unique spike-specific TCRs recognized epitopes lying outside the regions that are mutated in the B.1.351 and B.1.1.7 variants. A significant rise in spike-specific TCR breadth and depth was observed after two AZD1222 doses relative to day 0 and relative to MenACWY recipients. Conclusions about previously exposed vaccinees were limited because only six AZD1222 recipients were SARS-CoV-2 seropositive at baseline. The 56-69-year group was small, and its depth increase did not reach significance, likely because of low power. Vaccine-associated CD4 TCRs spanned the whole spike protein, with dominant responses in regions 160-218 and 743-854. Participants were mostly white British and included more females than males, and it was suggested by the authors that clonal diversity may have been underestimated.

The CDR3 regions of human TCRbeta chains were subjected to immunosequencing. Concerning the study's data processing: TCRs in the repertoires were compared against a reference library of SARS-CoV-2-specific TCRs that had been generated with the MIRA antigen-specificity platform. Breadth was defined as the fraction of unique TCRs that were SARS-CoV-2-associated, and depth was defined as the fraction of total T cells that were SARS-CoV-2-associated. Using the MIRA data, each spike-specific TCR was mapped to the spike region that the TCR reacts to and placed in a CD4 or CD8 class. Log10-transformed breadth and depth values were compared by one-way ANOVA with Sidak's multiple comparisons tests. TCRdb stores this immuneACCESS table with in-frame sequences only. Part of the clones is absent; in the studies checked, under half of the shortfall reflects unresolved V genes, and no reason is known for the rest. The V and J calls and clone size were taken over from that table, and D and trimming were inferred from the DNA. The sample yields tens of thousands of clones; roughly 82% were counted once. Roughly 9.4% of the sample lies in the top ten.

Reading the germline V gene (reference sequence) gives CDR1 LGHDT and CDR2 YNNKEL. Including the terminal cysteine and phenylalanine, the CDR3 comprises 15 residues. Of all the DNA, just the CDR3 is kept, 45 bases in frame from base 1. V and J lose 0 bases and 3 bases, and a span of 9 bases separates them. Concerning this clone: Its binding antigen is unknown. Base qualities are not at hand, and no much larger clone is one base apart.

The sample's time point label is to be understood as: baseline before first vaccination. The vaccinee samples were drawn from two UK trials, COV001 and COV002, one of which was a single-blind randomized controlled phase 2/3 trial testing AZD1222 (ChAdOx1 nCoV-19) in healthy adults. Trial participant PBMC samples were collected at day 0 and day 28 after the second dose for TCRbeta chain sequencing. The clonotype originates from an adult in good health. Sequenced here: peripheral blood, sampled on day 0 of AZD1222 vaccination. Rearrangement joined TRBV3-1 (or the pseudogene TRBV3-2) to TRBJ1-5; the D gene identity is not certain. The CDR3 has the sequence CASSQDASVNQPQHF. At the DNA level, the sequence is TGTGCCAGCAGCCAAGATGCGAGCGTCAATCAGCCCCAGCATTTT.